This T cell receptor beta chain was captured by sequencing in a study of blood T cell repertoires in COVID-19 (dated by TCRdb to 2020 to 2022). Background for the entire study: The collaborator samples originated in the United States, Italy and Spain and spanned the acute and convalescent phases of COVID-19. Where available, HLA class I and class II types were taken from metadata supplied by the sample provider and were not determined by assay-based typing. The repertoires were released in a freely available public database meant as a resource for research on the immune response to SARS-CoV-2. The sample metadata nearly always contained a de-identified subject ID, COVID-19 status, age in years and sex. The prospective study material was composed of cDNA or gDNA derived from T cells, B-cell-depleted T cells, or PBMCs. Deeply sampled blood TCRbeta repertoires from subjects exposed to, actively infected with, or recovered from COVID-19 were included in the dataset. Samples were obtained from the ongoing ImmuneRACE study (first 160 participants) and from over 1,000 subjects provided by 6 global collaborators. The full study reports these points: How much clinical and demographic metadata was included differed by source and by participant, and the metadata was provided uncurated.

Measured from the cysteine to the phenylalanine, the CDR3 is 14 residues long. Only the CDR3 portion is preserved as DNA: 42 bases, with reading frame beginning at the first base. CDR1 and CDR2 were assigned from the germline V gene as SGHTA and FQGTGA. V ends up 6 bases short and J 9 bases short, with an unmatched junction base count of 8. The immunoSEQ Assay, a bias-controlled multiplex PCR, was used to amplify TCRbeta CDR3 regions from genomic DNA. The authors processed their data as follows. Nucleated cell counts per sample were estimated from amplification of reference gene primers within the assay. Sequence reads were collapsed and filtered to measure the absolute abundance of every unique TCRbeta CDR3 rearrangement. For each sample, productive Simpson clonality was calculated by taking the square root of Simpson's diversity index across productive rearrangements. What TCRdb holds here is the immuneACCESS table cut down to in-frame rearrangements. Part of the clones is not present; checked against another copy, under half of the missing clones reflect an unresolved V gene, and the others are unexplained. The V and J calls and clone size were taken over from that table, and D and trimming were inferred from the DNA. This sample is represented by roughly 250,000 clones; approximately 90% of them were singletons. Roughly 8.3% of the sample goes to the ten largest clones.

As regards this clone: The clone's antigen remains unknown. Base quality data are lacking; no much larger clone is found one base away.

In the prospective study, participants were about 18 to 95 years old, resided in 25 or so geographic areas of the United States, and were enrolled through a virtual design. In the prospective study, participants were assigned to cohorts based on the clinical history participants reported in a screening survey and a study questionnaire. Recovered participants in ImmuneRACE Cohort 3 were defined as having two consecutive negative NP/OP PCR tests, clearance from a healthcare professional, or resolution of symptoms. Each participant in the prospective study had whole blood, serum and a nasopharyngeal or oropharyngeal swab collected by mobile phlebotomists. Additional blood draws and questionnaires over an approximately 2-month period could optionally be provided by prospective study participants. Before DNA extraction, prospective study blood samples were shipped either frozen or at room temperature.

The V gene is TRBV7-3 and the J gene is TRBJ2-2; TRBD1 agrees with 9 junctional bases. The receptor was derived from a man aged 35-49 years who had recovered from COVID-19. Sequenced input: PBMCs or T cells enriched from blood (not recorded which). The DNA sequence follows: TGTGCCAGCAGACAGGGGGCGGGGACCAGGGAGCTGTTTTTT. Its protein product is CASRQGAGTRELFF.